These T cell receptor beta chains were read from a single sample in a study of blood T cell repertoires in COVID-19. Sequenced by immunoSEQ multiplex PCR; TCRdb stores in-frame clones only, minus some. The sample records roughly 150,000 clones, around 87% being singletons. Sequenced input: peripheral blood. Source of these receptors: a man younger than 35 with COVID-19, enrolled during active disease. CDR3s include the opening cysteine and the closing phenylalanine or tryptophan. The D gene is left open where the match is weak. Part of the rows lack a size; the others show once, few, many or a class for expanded clones.

J	V	size	D	CDR3	DNA
TRBJ2-5	TRBV7-2	once	TRBD1	CASSLDRGEPWETQYF	TGTGCCAGCAGCTTGGACAGGGGGGAACCTTGGGAGACCCAGTACTTC
TRBJ2-7	TRBV7-2	NA	TRBD2	CASSTGLAGVHEQYF	TGTGCCAGCAGCACGGGACTAGCGGGAGTCCACGAGCAGTACTTC
TRBJ2-7	TRBV30	NA	TRBD1	CASRPRDRGTYEQYF	TGTGCCAGCCGCCCCCGAGACAGGGGAACCTACGAGCAGTACTTC
TRBJ1-4	TRBV15	NA	NA	CATSRAGVRNEKLLF	TGTGCCACCAGCAGAGCAGGGGTCCGTAATGAAAAACTGCTTTTT
TRBJ1-2	TRBV7-9	NA	NA	CASSLVGAYGYTF	TGTGCCAGCAGCTTAGTAGGGGCCTATGGCTACACCTTC
TRBJ2-3	TRBV10-3	NA	TRBD1	CASRPGQGADTQYF	TGTGCCAGTCGGCCGGGACAGGGGGCAGATACGCAGTATTTT
TRBJ2-7	TRBV6-5	NA	NA	CASSLGQSSYEQYF	TGTGCCAGCAGCCTAGGACAGAGCTCCTACGAGCAGTACTTC
TRBJ2-5	TRBV29-1	NA	TRBD2	CSASAAVSGVETQYF	TGCAGCGCCTCCGCCGCGGTTAGCGGGGTCGAGACCCAGTACTTC
TRBJ2-6	TRBV28	NA	TRBD2	CASSPASGSIAGANVLTF	TGTGCCAGCAGTCCCGCTAGCGGGAGTATAGCTGGGGCCAACGTCCTGACTTTC
TRBJ2-7	TRBV4-2	NA	TRBD2	CASSPPGVREYYEQYF	TGTGCCAGCAGCCCCCCTGGGGTGCGGGAGTATTACGAGCAGTACTTC
TRBJ2-1	TRBV4-2	NA	TRBD2	CASSQDWGGINLNEQFF	TGTGCCAGCAGCCAAGATTGGGGGGGGATCAACCTCAATGAGCAGTTCTTC
TRBJ2-1	TRBV5-6	NA	TRBD1	CASSPGQGYNEQFF	TGTGCCAGCAGCCCTGGACAGGGGTACAATGAGCAGTTCTTC
TRBJ1-2	TRBV29-1	NA	TRBD1	CSVQGQGGYTF	TGCAGCGTCCAGGGACAGGGGGGCTACACCTTC
TRBJ2-7	TRBV28	NA	TRBD1	CASTRDRAAYEQYF	TGTGCCAGCACCCGGGACAGGGCTGCTTACGAGCAGTACTTC
TRBJ1-1	TRBV6-5	NA	TRBD1	CASSLRTGGRTEAFF	TGTGCCAGCAGTTTACGGACAGGGGGAAGGACTGAAGCTTTCTTT
TRBJ1-1	TRBV29-1	NA	TRBD1	CSVQMDRGTEAFF	TGCAGCGTACAAATGGACAGGGGAACTGAAGCTTTCTTT
TRBJ1-1	TRBV7-3	NA	TRBD1	CASSLGFGTGNTEAFF	TGTGCCAGCAGCTTAGGGTTCGGGACAGGGAACACTGAAGCTTTCTTT
TRBJ1-1	TRBV30	NA	NA	CAWTEGTEAFF	TGTGCCTGGACCGAGGGAACTGAAGCTTTCTTT
TRBJ1-6	TRBV5-4	NA	NA	CASRDDRISYNSPLHF	TGTGCCAGCAGAGACGACAGAATCTCCTATAATTCACCCCTCCACTTT
TRBJ2-3	TRBV7-9	NA	NA	CASSLDGTRSSTDTQYF	TGTGCCAGCAGCTTGGACGGGACTCGTTCTAGCACAGATACGCAGTATTTT
TRBJ2-7	TRBV7-3	NA	NA	CASSFRAGYKYEQYF	TGTGCCAGCAGCTTTCGTGCAGGGTACAAGTACGAGCAGTACTTC
TRBJ2-7	TRBV10-3	NA	TRBD1	CAISGQGYEQYF	TGTGCCATCAGTGGACAGGGGTACGAGCAGTACTTC
TRBJ2-1	TRBV28	NA	TRBD1	CASSLIDRGEQFF	TGTGCCAGCAGTTTAATCGACAGGGGCGAGCAGTTCTTC
TRBJ2-1	TRBV2	NA	NA	CASSDPLYNEQFF	TGTGCCAGCAGTGACCCCCTCTACAATGAGCAGTTCTTC
TRBJ1-6	TRBV28	once	NA	CASSTGNSPLHF	TGTGCCAGCAGTACAGGGAATTCACCCCTCCACTTT
TRBJ2-7	TRBV5-1	NA	NA	CASSFGGVEQYF	TGCGCCAGCAGCTTTGGAGGGGTCGAGCAGTACTTC
TRBJ2-7	TRBV18	NA	TRBD2	CASSPAGAGEQYF	TGTGCCAGCTCGCCAGCGGGGGCGGGCGAGCAGTACTTC
TRBJ1-2	TRBV6-5	few	NA	CASSLPGPDGYTF	TGTGCCAGCAGCCTCCCGGGTCCAGATGGCTACACCTTC
TRBJ1-5	TRBV24-1	NA	NA	CATSDSGVGNQPQHF	TGTGCCACCAGTGATTCAGGGGTTGGCAATCAGCCCCAGCATTTT
TRBJ2-5	TRBV7-2	NA	NA	CASRPGGLFETQYF	TGTGCCAGCAGGCCAGGGGGGCTATTTGAGACCCAGTACTTC
TRBJ1-1	TRBV28	few	NA	CASSSWGRVGGTEAFF	TGTGCCAGCAGTTCTTGGGGGAGGGTGGGTGGCACTGAAGCTTTCTTT
TRBJ2-1	TRBV4-2	NA	TRBD2	CASSLFGLALNEQFF	TGTGCCAGCAGCTTATTCGGACTAGCGCTTAATGAGCAGTTCTTC
TRBJ1-1	TRBV5-4	NA	NA	CASSFTGRNTEAFF	TGTGCCAGCAGTTTTACAGGGAGGAACACTGAAGCTTTCTTT
TRBJ1-1	TRBV19	NA	NA	CASTQAGLYTEAFF	TGTGCCAGTACCCAAGCGGGTCTGTACACTGAAGCTTTCTTT
TRBJ2-2	TRBV27	NA	TRBD2	CASSIPGTSGRQVGELFF	TGTGCCAGCAGTATCCCCGGGACTAGCGGGAGGCAGGTCGGGGAGCTGTTTTTT
TRBJ1-2	TRBV6-2/TRBV6-3	NA	NA	CASSYDGLLNYGYTF	TGTGCCAGCAGTTACGATGGCCTTTTAAACTATGGCTACACCTTC
TRBJ2-7	TRBV27	NA	TRBD1	CASSTPGTGGAYEQYF	TGTGCCAGCAGTACCCCCGGGACAGGTGGGGCCTACGAGCAGTACTTC
TRBJ1-2	TRBV28	NA	NA	CASSFAGYGYTF	TGTGCCAGCAGTTTCGCGGGCTATGGCTACACCTTC
TRBJ2-7	TRBV13	NA	NA	CASSPQGGLYEQYF	TGTGCCAGCAGCCCCCAAGGCGGCCTCTACGAGCAGTACTTC
TRBJ1-2	TRBV7-9	NA	NA	CASSTEGLGYTF	TGTGCCAGCAGCACAGAGGGCCTTGGCTACACCTTC
TRBJ2-1	TRBV10-3	NA	TRBD2	CAIGTSGNYNEQFF	TGTGCCATCGGGACTAGCGGGAATTACAATGAGCAGTTCTTC
TRBJ1-1	TRBV27	NA	NA	CASSSKGVSYTEAFF	TGTGCCAGCAGTTCCAAGGGGGTCTCCTACACTGAAGCTTTCTTT
TRBJ2-3	TRBV27	NA	NA	CASTLGAGANTQYF	TGTGCCAGCACCTTGGGGGCAGGGGCAAATACGCAGTATTTT
TRBJ2-7	TRBV7-6	NA	TRBD1	CASSLGQGAYEQYF	TGTGCCAGCAGCCTCGGACAGGGGGCATACGAGCAGTACTTC
TRBJ1-2	TRBV7-9	NA	TRBD1	CASSPPDRVFDGYTF	TGTGCCAGCAGCCCCCCGGACAGGGTATTTGATGGCTACACCTTC
TRBJ1-1	TRBV9	NA	TRBD1	CASSGSSGQGNPDTEAFF	TGTGCCAGCAGCGGATCCTCGGGACAGGGGAATCCGGACACTGAAGCTTTCTTT
TRBJ2-6	TRBV28	NA	NA	CASSSPRDISGANVLTF	TGTGCCAGCAGTTCGCCCCGGGATATTTCTGGGGCCAACGTCCTGACTTTC
TRBJ1-6	TRBV30	NA	NA	CAWTPEGISPLHF	TGTGCCTGGACCCCAGAGGGAATTTCACCCCTCCACTTT
TRBJ2-7	TRBV28	NA	NA	CASSSPTGGTQAYEQYF	TGTGCCAGCAGTTCCCCGACCGGCGGCACACAGGCCTACGAGCAGTACTTC
TRBJ2-7	TRBV19	NA	NA	CASSSLARSSGQYF	TGTGCCAGTAGTAGCCTAGCGAGAAGTTCGGGGCAGTACTTC
TRBJ2-5	TRBV7-9	NA	TRBD1	CASSPLTGNQETQYF	TGTGCCAGCAGCCCATTGACAGGGAACCAAGAGACCCAGTACTTC
TRBJ2-3	TRBV5-4	NA	TRBD1	CASSLFRTGATDTQYF	TGTGCCAGCAGCTTGTTCCGGACAGGGGCAACAGATACGCAGTATTTT